This T cell receptor beta chain came from a study of identical twins. CDR3 length: 17 amino acids. Study outcomes and limitations: Weaker excess sharing between twins was seen in beta out-of-frame sequences.

Via MiXCR, TCRdb re-called the 5' RACE reads, giving one row per CDR3 protein. Among roughly 1.6 million distinct CDR3 sequences, about 32% were seen once, and the ten largest hold under 0.35%. Everyone who donated was a healthy Caucasian. Regarding this clonotype: Its target is unknown.

The rearrangement joins TRBV21-1 to TRBJ2-3; the D call in the table, TRBD2, was not verified against the DNA. TRBV21-1 is an annotated pseudogene. The sequencing sample was made of cord blood. The receptor's source is a newborn girl in good health. The CDR3 is CASSKVEASGITDTQYF. The CDR3 DNA sequence: TGTGCCAGCAGCAAAGTAGAGGCTAGCGGGATCACAGATACGCAGTATTTT.